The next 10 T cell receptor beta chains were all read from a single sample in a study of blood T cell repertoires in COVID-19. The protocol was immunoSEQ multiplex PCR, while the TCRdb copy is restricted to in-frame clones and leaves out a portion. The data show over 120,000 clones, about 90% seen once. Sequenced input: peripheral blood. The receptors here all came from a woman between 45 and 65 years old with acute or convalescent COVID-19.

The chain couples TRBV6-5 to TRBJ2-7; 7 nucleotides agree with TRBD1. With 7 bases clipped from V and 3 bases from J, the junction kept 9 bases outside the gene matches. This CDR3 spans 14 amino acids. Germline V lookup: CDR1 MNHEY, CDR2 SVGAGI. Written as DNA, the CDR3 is TGTGCCAGCAACGAAAGGGACAGACACTACGAGCAGTACTTC. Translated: CASNERDRHYEQYF.

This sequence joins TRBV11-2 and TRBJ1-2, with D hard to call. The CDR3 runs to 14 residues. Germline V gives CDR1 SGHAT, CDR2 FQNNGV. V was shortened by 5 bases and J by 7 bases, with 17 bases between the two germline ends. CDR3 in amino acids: CASSHGGRTGGYTF. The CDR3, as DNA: TGTGCCAGCAGCCATGGCGGGAGGACGGGTGGCTACACCTTC.

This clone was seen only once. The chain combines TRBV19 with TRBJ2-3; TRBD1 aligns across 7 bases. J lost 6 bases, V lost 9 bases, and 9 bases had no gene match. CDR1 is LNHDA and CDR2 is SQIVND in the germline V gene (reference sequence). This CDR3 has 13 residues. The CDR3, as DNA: TGTGCCAGCGGAGACAGGGTCAGTGATACGCAGTATTTT. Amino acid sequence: CASGDRVSDTQYF. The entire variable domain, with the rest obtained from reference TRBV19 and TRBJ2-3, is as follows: DGGITQSPKYLFRKEGQNVTLSCEQNLNHDAMYWYRQDPGQGLRLIYYSQIVNDFQKGDIAEGYSVSREKKESFPLTVTSAQKNPTAFYLCASGDRVSDTQYFGPGTRLTVL.

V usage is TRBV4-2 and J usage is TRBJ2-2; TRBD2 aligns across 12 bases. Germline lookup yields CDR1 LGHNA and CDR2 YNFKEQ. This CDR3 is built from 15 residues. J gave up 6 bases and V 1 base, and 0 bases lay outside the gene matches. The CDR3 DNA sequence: TGTGCCAGCAGCCAAGCTAGCGGGGGGGCCGGGGAGCTGTTTTTT. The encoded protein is CASSQASGGAGELFF.

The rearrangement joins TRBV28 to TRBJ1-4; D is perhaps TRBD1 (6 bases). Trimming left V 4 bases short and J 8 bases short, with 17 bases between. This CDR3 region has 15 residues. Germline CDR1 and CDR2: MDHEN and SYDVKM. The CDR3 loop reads CASSWGGAAEEKLFF. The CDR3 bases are TGTGCCAGCAGTTGGGGGGGGGCGGCAGAGGAAAAACTGTTTTTT. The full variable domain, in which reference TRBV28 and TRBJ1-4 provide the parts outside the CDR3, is DVKVTQSSRYLVKRTGEKVFLECVQDMDHENMFWYRQDPGLGLRLIYFSYDVKMKEKGDIPEGYSVSREKKERFSLILESASTNQTSMYLCASSWGGAAEEKLFFGSGTQLSVL.

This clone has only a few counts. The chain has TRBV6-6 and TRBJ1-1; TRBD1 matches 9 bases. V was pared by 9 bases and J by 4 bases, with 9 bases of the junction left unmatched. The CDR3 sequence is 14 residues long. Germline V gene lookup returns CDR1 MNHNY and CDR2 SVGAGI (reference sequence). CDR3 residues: CASLQGAMGTEAFF. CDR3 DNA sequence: TGTGCCAGTTTACAGGGGGCGATGGGCACTGAAGCTTTCTTT.

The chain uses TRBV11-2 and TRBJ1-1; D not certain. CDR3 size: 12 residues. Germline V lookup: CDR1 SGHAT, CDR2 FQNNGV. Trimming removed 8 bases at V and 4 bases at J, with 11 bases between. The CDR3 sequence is CASELGSTEAFF. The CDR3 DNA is TGTGCCAGCGAACTAGGGAGCACTGAAGCTTTCTTT.

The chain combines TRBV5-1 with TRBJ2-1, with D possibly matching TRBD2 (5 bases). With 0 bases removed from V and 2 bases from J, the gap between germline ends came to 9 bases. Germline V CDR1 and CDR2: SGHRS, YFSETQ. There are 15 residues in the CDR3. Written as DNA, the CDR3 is TGCGCCAGCAGCTTGGCGCTAGCTGCCTACAATGAGCAGTTCTTC. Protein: CASSLALAAYNEQFF. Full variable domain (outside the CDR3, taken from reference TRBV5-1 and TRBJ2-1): KAGVTQTPRYLIKTRGQQVTLSCSPISGHRSVSWYQQTPGQGLQFLFEYFSETQRNKGNFPGRFSGRQFSNSRSEMNVSTLELGDSALYLCASSLALAAYNEQFFGPGTRLTVL.

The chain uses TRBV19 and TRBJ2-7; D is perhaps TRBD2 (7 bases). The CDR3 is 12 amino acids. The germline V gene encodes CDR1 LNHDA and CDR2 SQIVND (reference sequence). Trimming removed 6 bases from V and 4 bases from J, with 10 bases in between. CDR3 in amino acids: CASRGGAYEQYF. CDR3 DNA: TGTGCCAGTAGAGGGGGGGCATACGAGCAGTACTTC.

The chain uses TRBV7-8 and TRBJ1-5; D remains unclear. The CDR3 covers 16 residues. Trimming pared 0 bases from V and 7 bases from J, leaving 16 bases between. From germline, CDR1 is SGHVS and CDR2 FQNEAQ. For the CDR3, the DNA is TGTGCCAGCAGCTTAGCGCAGATCCGGGGTGGACAGCCCCAGCATTTT. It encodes CASSLAQIRGGQPQHF.